Listed below are T cell receptor beta chains from one sample, sequenced in a study of T cell repertoires in cytomegalovirus infection. TCRdb re-called the reads through MiXCR, storing one row per CDR3 protein. The sample yields fewer than 950,000 distinct CDR3 sequences, over 25% seen once. These receptors are not linked to any known antigen. The sample was cultured CD8+ T cells from PBMCs, taken from culture after CMV antigen stimulation. The source is a human donor in good health (CMV status not recorded). Some clones in this sample may be carry-over from other donors' samples. Both conserved end residues are part of each CDR3. Fields, in order: D gene, clone size, J gene, V gene, CDR3 DNA, CDR3 protein. The D gene is left open where the match is weak. The size entry is marked missing in some rows and otherwise reads once, few, many or a size class.

d_gene: -; abundance: -; j_gene: TRBJ1-1; v_gene: TRBV12-3/TRBV12-4; CDR3nt: TGTGCCAACACCATTGGGAGAGGGGAAGCTTTCTTT; CDR3aa: CANTIGRGEAFF
d_gene: -; abundance: many; j_gene: TRBJ2-1; v_gene: TRBV7-9; CDR3nt: TGTGCCAGCACCACCTCCTACAGGGAGCACAATGAGCAGTTCTTC; CDR3aa: CASTTSYREHNEQFF
d_gene: -; abundance: -; j_gene: TRBJ2-6; v_gene: TRBV6-5; CDR3nt: TGTGCCAGCAGCATGCTGGGGGGCCTATTCTCTGGGGCCAACGTCCTGACTTTC; CDR3aa: CASSMLGGLFSGANVLTF
d_gene: -; abundance: -; j_gene: TRBJ1-1; v_gene: TRBV7-2; CDR3nt: TGTGCCAGCAGCTTAGCGGCCTACACTGACGCTTTCTTT; CDR3aa: CASSLAAYTDAFF
d_gene: -; abundance: few; j_gene: TRBJ1-2; v_gene: TRBV7-8; CDR3nt: TGTGCCAGCAGCCCCGTAAAGGGCAGCTACTATGGCTACACCTTC; CDR3aa: CASSPVKGSYYGYTF
d_gene: -; abundance: few; j_gene: TRBJ2-2; v_gene: TRBV27; CDR3nt: TGTGCCAGCAGTTTAAGGGGGAGGGGGCTAGGCGGGGAGCTGTTTTTT; CDR3aa: CASSLRGRGLGGELFF
d_gene: -; abundance: few; j_gene: TRBJ1-2; v_gene: TRBV7-6; CDR3nt: TGTGCCAGCAGCCCTAAGATGGGGCAGGATGGCTACACCTTC; CDR3aa: CASSPKMGQDGYTF
d_gene: -; abundance: -; j_gene: TRBJ1-2; v_gene: TRBV6-2/TRBV6-3; CDR3nt: TGTGCCAGCAGTTACGGGGAAATGGGTTATGGCTACACCTTC; CDR3aa: CASSYGEMGYGYTF
d_gene: TRBD2; abundance: -; j_gene: TRBJ2-1; v_gene: TRBV10-3; CDR3nt: TGTGCCATCGGGCCAGCGGGGCCAAATAATGAGCAGTTCTTC; CDR3aa: CAIGPAGPNNEQFF
d_gene: -; abundance: -; j_gene: TRBJ2-2; v_gene: TRBV15; CDR3nt: TGTGCCACCAGCAGAGATCCTCCCGGGACAATGAACACCGGGGAGCTGTTTTTT; CDR3aa: CATSRDPPGTMNTGELFF
d_gene: -; abundance: many; j_gene: TRBJ1-5; v_gene: TRBV7-8; CDR3nt: TGTGCCAGCAGCTTAGCTTGGGACAGCAATCAGCCCCAGCATTTT; CDR3aa: CASSLAWDSNQPQHF
d_gene: -; abundance: -; j_gene: TRBJ1-2; v_gene: TRBV10-3; CDR3nt: TGTGCCATCAGTTCTCAGGACAGTTATGGCTACACCTTC; CDR3aa: CAISSQDSYGYTF
d_gene: -; abundance: -; j_gene: TRBJ2-1; v_gene: TRBV6-5; CDR3nt: TGTGCCAGCAGTCTAGCGTATAGCTCCTACAATGAGCAGTTCTTC; CDR3aa: CASSLAYSSYNEQFF
d_gene: -; abundance: few; j_gene: TRBJ1-1; v_gene: TRBV6-1; CDR3nt: TGTGCCAGCACCAAGGGGGGGTACACTGAAGCTTTCTTT; CDR3aa: CASTKGGYTEAFF
d_gene: -; abundance: many; j_gene: TRBJ2-2; v_gene: TRBV7-8; CDR3nt: TGTGCCAGCAGCGAAGCCACAGCGCCGAACACCGGGGAGCTGTTTTTT; CDR3aa: CASSEATAPNTGELFF
d_gene: TRBD2; abundance: -; j_gene: TRBJ2-1; v_gene: TRBV19; CDR3nt: TGTGCCAGTAGTACCCTAGCGGGGGATTACAATGAGCAGTTCTTC; CDR3aa: CASSTLAGDYNEQFF
d_gene: -; abundance: few; j_gene: TRBJ1-1; v_gene: TRBV4-1; CDR3nt: TGCGCCAGCAGCCAAGGGTTGGGTTATGAAGCTTTCTTT; CDR3aa: CASSQGLGYEAFF
d_gene: -; abundance: -; j_gene: TRBJ2-1; v_gene: TRBV7-6; CDR3nt: TGTGCCAGCAGCTTAAACCCTTCTGAGTTCTCCCACAATGAGCAGTTCTTC; CDR3aa: CASSLNPSEFSHNEQFF
d_gene: TRBD1; abundance: -; j_gene: TRBJ2-5; v_gene: TRBV6-2/TRBV6-3; CDR3nt: TGTGCCAGCAGTTACTTTTTGAGGGGGCAGCGGGAGACCCAGTACTTC; CDR3aa: CASSYFLRGQRETQYF
d_gene: -; abundance: -; j_gene: TRBJ2-3; v_gene: TRBV19; CDR3nt: TGTGCCAGTAGTATAGTGGGACTAGATACGCAGTATTTT; CDR3aa: CASSIVGLDTQYF
d_gene: -; abundance: -; j_gene: TRBJ1-4; v_gene: TRBV4-3; CDR3nt: TGCGCCAGCAGCCCGCCAAGTCATGAAAAACTGTTTTTT; CDR3aa: CASSPPSHEKLFF
d_gene: TRBD1; abundance: -; j_gene: TRBJ1-2; v_gene: TRBV7-9; CDR3nt: TGTGCCAGCAGCGGACAGGTCTTAGATACCTATGGCTACACCTTC; CDR3aa: CASSGQVLDTYGYTF
d_gene: -; abundance: -; j_gene: TRBJ2-7; v_gene: TRBV5-5; CDR3nt: TGTGCCAGCAGCTTCGGGGACCTCTACGAGCAGTACTTC; CDR3aa: CASSFGDLYEQYF
d_gene: -; abundance: few; j_gene: TRBJ2-1; v_gene: TRBV13; CDR3nt: TGTGCCAGCAGTTTGGGGGGGCCCAACAATGAGCAGTTCTTC; CDR3aa: CASSLGGPNNEQFF
d_gene: -; abundance: many; j_gene: TRBJ2-1; v_gene: TRBV7-2; CDR3nt: TGTGCCAGCAGCTTTGGAGGGGACCACAATGAGCAGTTCTTC; CDR3aa: CASSFGGDHNEQFF
d_gene: -; abundance: few; j_gene: TRBJ2-2; v_gene: TRBV6-5; CDR3nt: TGTGCCAGCAGTTACTCGTCAGGGAGGGGGACCGGGGAGCTGTTTTTT; CDR3aa: CASSYSSGRGTGELFF
d_gene: -; abundance: -; j_gene: TRBJ2-3; v_gene: TRBV19; CDR3nt: TGTGCCTCCACCCGGGACAACACAGATACGCAGTATTTT; CDR3aa: CASTRDNTDTQYF
d_gene: -; abundance: few; j_gene: TRBJ1-1; v_gene: TRBV20-1; CDR3nt: TGCAGTGCCCTTGGAAGGAACACTGAAGCTTTCTTT; CDR3aa: CSALGRNTEAFF
d_gene: -; abundance: -; j_gene: TRBJ2-3; v_gene: TRBV27; CDR3nt: TGTGCCAGCAGTTCCCGGACTATGGCTACGCAGTATTTT; CDR3aa: CASSSRTMATQYF
d_gene: -; abundance: -; j_gene: TRBJ2-7; v_gene: TRBV15; CDR3nt: TGTGCCACCAGCAGAGACACGGACAGCCTCTACGAGCAGTACTTC; CDR3aa: CATSRDTDSLYEQYF
d_gene: -; abundance: once; j_gene: TRBJ2-1; v_gene: TRBV2; CDR3nt: TGTGCCAGCAAGAGGGGGGCCAGCAATGAGCAGTTCTTC; CDR3aa: CASKRGASNEQFF
d_gene: TRBD2; abundance: -; j_gene: TRBJ2-5; v_gene: TRBV6-2/TRBV6-3; CDR3nt: TGTGCCAGCGGCTCCCCCTGGGTAGCGGGGAACCAAGAGACCCAGTACTTC; CDR3aa: CASGSPWVAGNQETQYF
d_gene: -; abundance: -; j_gene: TRBJ2-1; v_gene: TRBV29-1; CDR3nt: TGCAGCGCCGGGACCCTGGGCAATGAGCTGTTCTTC; CDR3aa: CSAGTLGNELFF
d_gene: -; abundance: -; j_gene: TRBJ2-2; v_gene: TRBV2; CDR3nt: TGTGCCAGCAGTGGCCGGGACACCTACACCGGGGAGCTGTTTTTT; CDR3aa: CASSGRDTYTGELFF
d_gene: -; abundance: -; j_gene: TRBJ1-5; v_gene: TRBV27; CDR3nt: TGTGCCAGCAGTCCCCCCGGGGGGGGCATGAGGAATCAGCCCCAGCATTTT; CDR3aa: CASSPPGGGMRNQPQHF
d_gene: -; abundance: -; j_gene: TRBJ2-1; v_gene: TRBV29-1; CDR3nt: TGCAGCGTTGAAGATTCCGTGACCTTAGCTTTGTTTTCCAATGAGCAGTTCTTC; CDR3aa: CSVEDSVTLALFSNEQFF
d_gene: -; abundance: many; j_gene: TRBJ2-1; v_gene: TRBV7-2; CDR3nt: TGTGCCAGCAGCTTAGTCCCGGACGGTTACAATGAGCAGTTCTTC; CDR3aa: CASSLVPDGYNEQFF
d_gene: -; abundance: few; j_gene: TRBJ1-1; v_gene: TRBV7-9; CDR3nt: TGTGCCAGCAGCTTAGTTCTCAGAGCGAACACTGAAGCTTTCTTT; CDR3aa: CASSLVLRANTEAFF
d_gene: -; abundance: -; j_gene: TRBJ2-2; v_gene: TRBV7-9; CDR3nt: TGTGCCAGCACCGCCAGGAGGACCGGGGAGCTGTTTTTT; CDR3aa: CASTARRTGELFF
d_gene: -; abundance: few; j_gene: TRBJ1-2; v_gene: TRBV10-3; CDR3nt: TGTGCCTCTCAGGATTTATCCGGGACGCCCAACTATGGCTACACCTTC; CDR3aa: CASQDLSGTPNYGYTF
d_gene: -; abundance: -; j_gene: TRBJ2-1; v_gene: TRBV11-1; CDR3nt: TGTGCCAGCAGCTTAGTCCGGTCTGCGTCTCCCTACAATGAGCAGTTCTTC; CDR3aa: CASSLVRSASPYNEQFF
d_gene: -; abundance: once; j_gene: TRBJ2-2; v_gene: TRBV27; CDR3nt: TGTGCCAGCAGTTGGGGACTGAACACCGGGGAGCTGTTTTTT; CDR3aa: CASSWGLNTGELFF
d_gene: TRBD1; abundance: few; j_gene: TRBJ1-4; v_gene: TRBV25-1; CDR3nt: TGTGCCAGCAGTGAATGGGCTCTGGGACAGATTAATGAAAAACTGTTTTTT; CDR3aa: CASSEWALGQINEKLFF